This TCR beta chain was recovered during a study of blood T cell repertoires in COVID-19. The CDR3 totals 14 residues. The germline CDR1 and CDR2 sequences are SGHTA and FQGTGA. Trimming took off 5 bases at V and 5 bases at J, with 10 bases between the two ends. The repertoire was sequenced with immunoSEQ multiplex PCR; TCRdb's copy has only in-frame clones and lacks some. The sample has fewer than 200,000 clones; about 89% are singletons. The clonotype was recovered from a man aged 40-49 years with active or convalescent COVID-19. The chain combines TRBV7-3 with TRBJ1-6; no firm D call. The source material was peripheral blood. The CDR3 nucleotides are TGTGCCAGCAGCCGGGGTTCCGATAATTCACCCCTCCACTTT. Its protein is CASSRGSDNSPLHF.